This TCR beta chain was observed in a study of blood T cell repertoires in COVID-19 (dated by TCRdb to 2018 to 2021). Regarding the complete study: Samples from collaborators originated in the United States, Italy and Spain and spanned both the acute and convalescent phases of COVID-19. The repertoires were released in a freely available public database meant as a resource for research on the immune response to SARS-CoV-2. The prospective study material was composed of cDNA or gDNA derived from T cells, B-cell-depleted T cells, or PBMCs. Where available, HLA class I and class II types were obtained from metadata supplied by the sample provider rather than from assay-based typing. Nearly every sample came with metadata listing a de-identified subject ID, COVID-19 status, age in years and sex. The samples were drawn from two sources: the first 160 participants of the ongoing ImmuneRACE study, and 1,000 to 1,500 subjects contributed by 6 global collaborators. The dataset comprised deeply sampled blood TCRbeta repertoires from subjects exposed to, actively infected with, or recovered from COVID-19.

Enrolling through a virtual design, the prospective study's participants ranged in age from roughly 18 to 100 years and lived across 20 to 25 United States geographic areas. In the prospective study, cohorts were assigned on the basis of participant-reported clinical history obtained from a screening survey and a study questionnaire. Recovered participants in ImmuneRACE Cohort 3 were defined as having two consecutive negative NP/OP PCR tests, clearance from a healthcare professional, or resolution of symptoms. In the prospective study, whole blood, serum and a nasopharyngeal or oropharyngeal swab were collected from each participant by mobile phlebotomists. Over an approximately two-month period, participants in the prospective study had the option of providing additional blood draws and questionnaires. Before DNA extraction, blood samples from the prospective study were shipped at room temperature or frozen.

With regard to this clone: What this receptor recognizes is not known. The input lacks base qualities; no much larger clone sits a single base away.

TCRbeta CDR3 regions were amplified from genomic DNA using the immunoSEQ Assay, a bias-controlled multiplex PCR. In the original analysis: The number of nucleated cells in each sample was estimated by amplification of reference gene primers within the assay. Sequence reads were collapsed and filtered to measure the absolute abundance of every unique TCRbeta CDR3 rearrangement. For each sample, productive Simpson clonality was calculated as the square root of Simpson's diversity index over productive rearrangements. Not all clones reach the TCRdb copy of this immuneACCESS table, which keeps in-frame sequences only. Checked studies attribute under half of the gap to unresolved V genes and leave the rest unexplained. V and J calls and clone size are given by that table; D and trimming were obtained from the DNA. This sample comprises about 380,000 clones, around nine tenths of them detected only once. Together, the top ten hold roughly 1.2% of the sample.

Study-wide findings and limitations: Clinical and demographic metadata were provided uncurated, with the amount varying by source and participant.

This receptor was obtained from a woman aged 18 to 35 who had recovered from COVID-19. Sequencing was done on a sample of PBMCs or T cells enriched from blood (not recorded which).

At the DNA level, the sequence is TGCGCCAGCAGCCACGACAGGGGGCGCGTCTATTACTCGAACTATGGCTACACCTTC. This codes for CASSHDRGRVYYSNYGYTF. Here the chain combines TRBV4-3 and TRBJ1-2; 10 middle bases align to TRBD1. Counted from cysteine to phenylalanine, this CDR3 has 19 amino acids. Only CDR3 DNA is held: 57 bases, read in frame from base 1. CDR1 LGHNA and CDR2 YSLEER are derived from the germline V gene. Ends trimmed: V by 3 bases, J by 2 bases; bases unmatched to a gene: 15.